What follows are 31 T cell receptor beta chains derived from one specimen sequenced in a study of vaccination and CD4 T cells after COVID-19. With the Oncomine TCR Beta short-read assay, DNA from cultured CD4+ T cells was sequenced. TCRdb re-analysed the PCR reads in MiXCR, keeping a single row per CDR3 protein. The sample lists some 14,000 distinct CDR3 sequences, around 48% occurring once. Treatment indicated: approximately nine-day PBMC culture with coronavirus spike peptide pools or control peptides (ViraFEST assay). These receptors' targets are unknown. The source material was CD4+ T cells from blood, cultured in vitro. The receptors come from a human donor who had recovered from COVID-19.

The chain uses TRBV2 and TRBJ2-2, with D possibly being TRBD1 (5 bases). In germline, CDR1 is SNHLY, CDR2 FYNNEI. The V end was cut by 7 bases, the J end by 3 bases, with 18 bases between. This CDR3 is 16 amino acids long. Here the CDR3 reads CASKRSGRTYTGELFF. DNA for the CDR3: TGTGCCAGCAAAAGGTCAGGGCGGACATACACCGGGGAGCTGTTTTTT.

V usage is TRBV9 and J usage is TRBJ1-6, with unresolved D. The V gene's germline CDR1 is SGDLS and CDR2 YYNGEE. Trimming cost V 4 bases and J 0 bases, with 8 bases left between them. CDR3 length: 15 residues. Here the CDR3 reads CASSPRDSYNSPLHF. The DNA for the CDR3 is TGTGCCAGCAGCCCCAGAGACTCCTATAATTCACCCCTCCACTTT.

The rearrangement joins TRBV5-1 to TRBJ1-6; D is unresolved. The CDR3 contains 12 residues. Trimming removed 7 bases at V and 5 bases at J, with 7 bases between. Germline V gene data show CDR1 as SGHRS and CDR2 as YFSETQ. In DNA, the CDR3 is TGCGCCAGCGGCCTAAATAATTCACCCCTCCACTTT. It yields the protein CASGLNNSPLHF.

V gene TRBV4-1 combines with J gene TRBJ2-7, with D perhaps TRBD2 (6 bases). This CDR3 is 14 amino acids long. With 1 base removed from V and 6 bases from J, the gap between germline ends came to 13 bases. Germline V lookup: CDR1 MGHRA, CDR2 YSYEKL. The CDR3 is CASSQVRGSGEQYF. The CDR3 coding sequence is TGCGCCAGCAGCCAAGTGCGGGGCTCAGGCGAGCAGTACTTC.

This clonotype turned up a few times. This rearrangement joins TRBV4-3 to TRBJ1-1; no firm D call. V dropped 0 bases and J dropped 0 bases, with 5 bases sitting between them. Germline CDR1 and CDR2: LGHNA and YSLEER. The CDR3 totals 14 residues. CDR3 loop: CASSQEDLNTEAFF. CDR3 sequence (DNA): TGCGCCAGCAGCCAAGAGGACCTGAACACTGAAGCTTTCTTT.

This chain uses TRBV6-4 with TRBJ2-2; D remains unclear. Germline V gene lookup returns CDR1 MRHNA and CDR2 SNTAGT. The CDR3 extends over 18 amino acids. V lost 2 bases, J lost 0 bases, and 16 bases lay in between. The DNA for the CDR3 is TGTGCCAGCAGTGACCAGATTTCGTACGAAGCGAACACCGGGGAGCTGTTTTTT. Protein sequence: CASSDQISYEANTGELFF.

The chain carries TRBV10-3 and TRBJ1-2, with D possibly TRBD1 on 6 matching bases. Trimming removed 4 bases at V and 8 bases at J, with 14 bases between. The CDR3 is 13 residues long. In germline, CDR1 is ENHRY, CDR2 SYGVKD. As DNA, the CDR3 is TGTGCCATCAGTGTAGGGGGGGCCGAGGGCTACACCTTC. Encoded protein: CAISVGGAEGYTF.

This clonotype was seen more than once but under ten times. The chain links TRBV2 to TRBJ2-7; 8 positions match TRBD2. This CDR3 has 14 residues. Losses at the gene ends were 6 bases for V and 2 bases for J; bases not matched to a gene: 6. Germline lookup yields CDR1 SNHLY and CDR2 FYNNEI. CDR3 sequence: CASRAGTRAYEQYF. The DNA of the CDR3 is TGTGCCAGCAGGGCAGGGACTAGGGCCTACGAGCAGTACTTC.

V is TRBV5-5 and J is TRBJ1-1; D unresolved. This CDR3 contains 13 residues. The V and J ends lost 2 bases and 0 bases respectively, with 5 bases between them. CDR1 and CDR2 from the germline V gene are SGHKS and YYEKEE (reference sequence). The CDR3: CASSFAVNTEAFF. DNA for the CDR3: TGTGCCAGCAGCTTTGCGGTGAACACTGAAGCTTTCTTT. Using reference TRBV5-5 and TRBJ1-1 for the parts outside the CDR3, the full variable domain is DAGVTQSPTHLIKTRGQQVTLRCSPISGHKSVSWYQQVLGQGPQFIFQYYEKEERGRGNFPDRFSARQFPNYSSELNVNALLLGDSALYLCASSFAVNTEAFFGQGTRLTVV.

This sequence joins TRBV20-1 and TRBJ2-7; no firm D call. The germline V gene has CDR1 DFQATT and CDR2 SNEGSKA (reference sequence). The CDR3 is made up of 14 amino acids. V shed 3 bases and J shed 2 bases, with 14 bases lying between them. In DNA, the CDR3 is TGCAGTGCTAGTGCGGCCCAAAGGACCTACGAGCAGTACTTC. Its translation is CSASAAQRTYEQYF.

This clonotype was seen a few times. CDR3 loop: CSASGSWETQYF. The CDR3 coding sequence is TGCAGTGCTAGTGGGTCGTGGGAGACCCAGTACTTC. The chain recombines TRBV20-1 with TRBJ2-5; D unresolved. The V gene's germline CDR1 is DFQATT and CDR2 SNEGSKA (reference sequence). Trimming removed 3 bases from V and 5 bases from J, with 10 bases in between. The CDR3 sequence is 12 residues long.

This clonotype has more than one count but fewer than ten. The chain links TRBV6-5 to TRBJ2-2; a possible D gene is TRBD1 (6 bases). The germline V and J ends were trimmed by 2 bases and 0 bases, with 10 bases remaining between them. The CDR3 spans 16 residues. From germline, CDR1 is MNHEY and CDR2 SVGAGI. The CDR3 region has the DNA TGTGCCAGCAGTTACGGGGCAGGGGCGAACACCGGGGAGCTGTTTTTT. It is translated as CASSYGAGANTGELFF.

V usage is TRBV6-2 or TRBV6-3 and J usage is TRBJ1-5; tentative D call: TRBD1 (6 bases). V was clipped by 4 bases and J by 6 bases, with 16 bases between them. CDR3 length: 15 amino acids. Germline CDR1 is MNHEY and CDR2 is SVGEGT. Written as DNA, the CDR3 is TGTGCCAGCAGTTTCAGCCGGGACAAAAGTCAGCCCCAGCATTTT. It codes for CASSFSRDKSQPQHF.

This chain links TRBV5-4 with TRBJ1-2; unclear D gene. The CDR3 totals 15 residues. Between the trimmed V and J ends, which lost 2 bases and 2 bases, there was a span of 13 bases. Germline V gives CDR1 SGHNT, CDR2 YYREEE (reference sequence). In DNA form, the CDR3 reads TGTGCCAGCAGCTTCGCGTTGAGCGAGAACTATGGCTACACCTTC. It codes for CASSFALSENYGYTF. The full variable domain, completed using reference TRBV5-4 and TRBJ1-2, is ETGVTQSPTHLIKTRGQQVTLRCSSQSGHNTVSWYQQALGQGPQFIFQYYREEENGRGNFPPRFSGLQFPNYSSELNVNALELDDSALYLCASSFALSENYGYTFGSGTRLTVV.

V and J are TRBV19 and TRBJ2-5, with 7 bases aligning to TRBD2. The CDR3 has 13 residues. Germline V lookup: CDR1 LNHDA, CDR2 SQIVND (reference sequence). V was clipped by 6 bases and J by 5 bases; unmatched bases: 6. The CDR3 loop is CASRSTRGETQYF. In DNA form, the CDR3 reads TGTGCCAGTAGAAGTACGCGGGGGGAGACCCAGTACTTC.

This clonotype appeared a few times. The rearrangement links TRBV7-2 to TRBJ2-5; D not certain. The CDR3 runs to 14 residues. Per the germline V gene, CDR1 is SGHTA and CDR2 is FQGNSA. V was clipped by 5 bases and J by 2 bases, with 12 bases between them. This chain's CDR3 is CASSPVTYQETQYF. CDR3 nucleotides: TGTGCCAGCAGCCCCGTCACGTATCAAGAGACCCAGTACTTC.

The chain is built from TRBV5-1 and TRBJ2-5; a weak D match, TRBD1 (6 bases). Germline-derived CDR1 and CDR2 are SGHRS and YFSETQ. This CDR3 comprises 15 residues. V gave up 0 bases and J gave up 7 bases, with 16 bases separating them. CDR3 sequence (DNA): TGCGCCAGCAGCTTGGAGGTGGGGGCTGGATTGACCCAGTACTTC. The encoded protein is CASSLEVGAGLTQYF.

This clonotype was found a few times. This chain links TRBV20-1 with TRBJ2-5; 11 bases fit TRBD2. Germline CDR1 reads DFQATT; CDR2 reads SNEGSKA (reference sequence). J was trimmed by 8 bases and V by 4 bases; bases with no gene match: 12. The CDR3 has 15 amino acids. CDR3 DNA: TGCAGTGCTACTCTGCTAGCGGGAGGAACACCAACCCAGTACTTC. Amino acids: CSATLLAGGTPTQYF.

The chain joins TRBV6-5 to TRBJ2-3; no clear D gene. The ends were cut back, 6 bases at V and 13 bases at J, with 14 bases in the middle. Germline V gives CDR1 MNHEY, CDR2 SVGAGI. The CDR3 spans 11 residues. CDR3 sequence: CASSNSPKEYF. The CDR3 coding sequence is TGTGCCAGCAGCAACTCGCCTAAAGAGTATTTT.

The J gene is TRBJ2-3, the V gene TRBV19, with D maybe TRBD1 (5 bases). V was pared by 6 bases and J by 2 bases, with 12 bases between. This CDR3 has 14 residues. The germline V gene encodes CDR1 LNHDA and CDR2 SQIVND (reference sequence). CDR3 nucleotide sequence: TGTGCCAGTAGGTCGGCAGGGCTCACAGATACGCAGTATTTT. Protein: CASRSAGLTDTQYF.

CDR3 loop: CASSSRGWSTGELFF. CDR3 nucleotide sequence: TGTGCCAGCAGCAGCAGAGGGTGGAGCACCGGGGAGCTGTTTTTT. The chain employs TRBV7-7 and TRBJ2-2, with D possibly matching TRBD2 (5 bases). This CDR3 region has 15 residues. The germline V gene encodes CDR1 SSHAT and CDR2 FNYEAQ (reference sequence). The V end lost 5 bases, the J end lost 4 bases, and 14 bases lay between the germline ends.

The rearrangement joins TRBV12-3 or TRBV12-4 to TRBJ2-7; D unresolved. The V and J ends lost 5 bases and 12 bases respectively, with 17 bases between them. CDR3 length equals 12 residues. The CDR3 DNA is TGTGCCAGCAGTACTGGATCAGATAGAGGGTACTTC. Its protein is CASSTGSDRGYF.

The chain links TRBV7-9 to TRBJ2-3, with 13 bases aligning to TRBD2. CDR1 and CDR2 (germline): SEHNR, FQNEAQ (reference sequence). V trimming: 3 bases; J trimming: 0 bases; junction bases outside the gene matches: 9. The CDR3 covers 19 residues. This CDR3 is CASSLVTATSGGSTDTQYF. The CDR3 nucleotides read TGTGCCAGCAGCTTGGTCACGGCGACTAGCGGGGGGAGCACAGATACGCAGTATTTT.

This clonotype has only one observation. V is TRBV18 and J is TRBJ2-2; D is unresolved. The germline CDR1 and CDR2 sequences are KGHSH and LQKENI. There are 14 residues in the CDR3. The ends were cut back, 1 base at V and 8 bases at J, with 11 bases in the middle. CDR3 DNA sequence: TGTGCCAGCTCACCACAAGAACTCAGTGGGGAGCTGTTTTTT. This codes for CASSPQELSGELFF. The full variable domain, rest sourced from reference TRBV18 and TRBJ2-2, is NAGVMQNPRHLVRRRGQEARLRCSPMKGHSHVYWYRQLPEEGLKFMVYLQKENIIDESGMPKERFSAEFPKEGPSILRIQQVVRGDSAAYFCASSPQELSGELFFGEGSRLTVL.

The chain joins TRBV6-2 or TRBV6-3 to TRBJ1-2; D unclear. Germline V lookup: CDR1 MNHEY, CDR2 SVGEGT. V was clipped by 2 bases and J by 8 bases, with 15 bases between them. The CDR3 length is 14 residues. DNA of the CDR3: TGTGCCAGCAGTTACCCGGGCTCCCTTTCCGGCTACACCTTC. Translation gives CASSYPGSLSGYTF.

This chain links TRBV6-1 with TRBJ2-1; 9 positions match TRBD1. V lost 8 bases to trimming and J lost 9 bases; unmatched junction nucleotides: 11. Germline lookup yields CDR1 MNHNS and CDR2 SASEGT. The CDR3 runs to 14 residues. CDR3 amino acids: CASDPIQGAGEQFF. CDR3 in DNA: TGTGCCAGCGACCCTATACAGGGGGCCGGTGAGCAGTTCTTC.

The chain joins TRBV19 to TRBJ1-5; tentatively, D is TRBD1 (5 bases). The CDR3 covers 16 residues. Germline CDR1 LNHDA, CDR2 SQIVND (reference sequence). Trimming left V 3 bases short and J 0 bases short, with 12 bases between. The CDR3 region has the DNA TGTGCCAGTAGTATGAGAACCGGGGGTAGCAATCAGCCCCAGCATTTT. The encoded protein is CASSMRTGGSNQPQHF.

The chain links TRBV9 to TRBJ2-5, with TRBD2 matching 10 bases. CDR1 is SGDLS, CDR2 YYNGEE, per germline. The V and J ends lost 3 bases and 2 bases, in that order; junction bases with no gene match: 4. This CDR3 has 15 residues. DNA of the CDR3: TGTGCCAGCAGCGCTAGCGGGGGCCCACAAGAGACCCAGTACTTC. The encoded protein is CASSASGGPQETQYF.

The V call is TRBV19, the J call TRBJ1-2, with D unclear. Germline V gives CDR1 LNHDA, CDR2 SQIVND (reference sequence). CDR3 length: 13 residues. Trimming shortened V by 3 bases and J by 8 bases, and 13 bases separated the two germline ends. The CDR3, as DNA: TGTGCCAGTAGTATCTCTCCGTACTTCGGCTACACCTTC. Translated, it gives CASSISPYFGYTF.

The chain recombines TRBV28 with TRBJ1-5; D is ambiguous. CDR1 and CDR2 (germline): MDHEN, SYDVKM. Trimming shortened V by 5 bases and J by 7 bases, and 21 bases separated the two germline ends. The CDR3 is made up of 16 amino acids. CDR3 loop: CASSQTYVVLPQPQHF. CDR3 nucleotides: TGTGCCAGCAGTCAGACTTATGTAGTGTTACCCCAGCCCCAGCATTTT. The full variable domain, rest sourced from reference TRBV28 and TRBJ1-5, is DVKVTQSSRYLVKRTGEKVFLECVQDMDHENMFWYRQDPGLGLRLIYFSYDVKMKEKGDIPEGYSVSREKKERFSLILESASTNQTSMYLCASSQTYVVLPQPQHFGDGTRLSIL.

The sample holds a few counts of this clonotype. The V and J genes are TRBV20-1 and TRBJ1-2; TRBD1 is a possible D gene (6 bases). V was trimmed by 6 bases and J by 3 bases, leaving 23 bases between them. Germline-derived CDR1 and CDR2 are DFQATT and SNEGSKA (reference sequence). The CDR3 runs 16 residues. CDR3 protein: CSALVPPRGVHYGYTF. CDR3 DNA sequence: TGCAGTGCCTTAGTTCCGCCGAGGGGGGTGCACTATGGCTACACCTTC.